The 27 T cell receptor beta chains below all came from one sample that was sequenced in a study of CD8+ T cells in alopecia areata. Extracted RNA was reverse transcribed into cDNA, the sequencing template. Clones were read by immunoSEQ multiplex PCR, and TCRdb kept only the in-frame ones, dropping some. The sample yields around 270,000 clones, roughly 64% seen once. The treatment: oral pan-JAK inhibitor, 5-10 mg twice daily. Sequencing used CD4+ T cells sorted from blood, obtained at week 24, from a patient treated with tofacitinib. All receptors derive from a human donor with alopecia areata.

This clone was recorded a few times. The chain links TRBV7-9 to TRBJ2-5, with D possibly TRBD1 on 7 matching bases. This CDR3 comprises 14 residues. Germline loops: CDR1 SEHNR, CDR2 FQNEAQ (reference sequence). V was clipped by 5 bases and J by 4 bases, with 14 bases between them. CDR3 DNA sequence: TGTGCCAGCAGCCGGGAGACAGGGTCAGAGACCCAGTACTTC. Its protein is CASSRETGSETQYF.

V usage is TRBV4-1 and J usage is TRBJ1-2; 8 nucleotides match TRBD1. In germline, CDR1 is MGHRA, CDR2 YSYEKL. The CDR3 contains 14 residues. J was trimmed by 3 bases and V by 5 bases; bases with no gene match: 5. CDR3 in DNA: TGCGCCAGCAGCTCCGGACAGGGCGACTATGGCTACACCTTC. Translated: CASSSGQGDYGYTF.

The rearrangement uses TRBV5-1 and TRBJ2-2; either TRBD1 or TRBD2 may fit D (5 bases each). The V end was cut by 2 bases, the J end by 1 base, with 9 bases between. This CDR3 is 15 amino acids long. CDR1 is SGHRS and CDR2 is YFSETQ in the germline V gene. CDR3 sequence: CASSLGTVNTGELFF. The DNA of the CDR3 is TGCGCCAGCAGCTTAGGGACCGTGAACACCGGGGAGCTGTTTTTT. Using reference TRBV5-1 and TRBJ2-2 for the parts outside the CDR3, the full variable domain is KAGVTQTPRYLIKTRGQQVTLSCSPISGHRSVSWYQQTPGQGLQFLFEYFSETQRNKGNFPGRFSGRQFSNSRSEMNVSTLELGDSALYLCASSLGTVNTGELFFGEGSRLTVL.

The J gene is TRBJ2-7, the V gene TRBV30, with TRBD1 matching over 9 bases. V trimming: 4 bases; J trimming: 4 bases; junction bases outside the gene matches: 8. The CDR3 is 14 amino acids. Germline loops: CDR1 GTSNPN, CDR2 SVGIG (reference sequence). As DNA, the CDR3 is TGTGCCTGGACCTCCGGGACAGGGTCGTACGAGCAGTACTTC. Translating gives CAWTSGTGSYEQYF.

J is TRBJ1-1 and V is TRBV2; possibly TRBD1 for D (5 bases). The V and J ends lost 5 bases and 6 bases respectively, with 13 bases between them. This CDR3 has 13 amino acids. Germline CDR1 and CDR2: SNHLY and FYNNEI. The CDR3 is CASSQIQGSEAFF. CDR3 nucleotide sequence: TGTGCCAGCAGTCAAATTCAGGGATCTGAAGCTTTCTTT.

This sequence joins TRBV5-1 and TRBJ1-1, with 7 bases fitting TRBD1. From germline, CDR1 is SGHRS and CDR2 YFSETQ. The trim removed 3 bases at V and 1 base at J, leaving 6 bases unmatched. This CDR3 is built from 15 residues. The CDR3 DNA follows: TGCGCCAGCAGCTCCGCAGGGGGGAAGAACACTGAAGCTTTCTTT. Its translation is CASSSAGGKNTEAFF.

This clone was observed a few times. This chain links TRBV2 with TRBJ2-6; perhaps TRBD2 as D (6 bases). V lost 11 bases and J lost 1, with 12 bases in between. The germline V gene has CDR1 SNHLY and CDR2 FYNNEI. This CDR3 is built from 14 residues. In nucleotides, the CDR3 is TGTGCCGGCGGACGGGGGTCTGGGGCCAACGTCCTGACTTTC. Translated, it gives CAGGRGSGANVLTF. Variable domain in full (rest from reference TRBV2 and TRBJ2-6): EPEVTQTPSHQVTQMGQEVILRCVPISNHLYFYWYRQILGQKVEFLVSFYNNEISEKSEIFDDQFSVERPDGSNFTLKIRSTKLEDSAMYFCAGGRGSGANVLTFGAGSRLTVL.

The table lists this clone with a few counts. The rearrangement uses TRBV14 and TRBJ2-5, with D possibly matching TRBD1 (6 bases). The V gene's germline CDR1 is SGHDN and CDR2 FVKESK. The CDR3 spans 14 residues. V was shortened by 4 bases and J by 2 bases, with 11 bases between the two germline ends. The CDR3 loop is CASSRTGLQETQYF. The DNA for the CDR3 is TGTGCCAGCAGCCGAACAGGGCTACAAGAGACCCAGTACTTC. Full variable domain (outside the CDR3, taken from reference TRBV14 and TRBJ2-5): EAGVTQFPSHSVIEKGQTVTLRCDPISGHDNLYWYRRVMGKEIKFLLHFVKESKQDESGMPNNRFLAERTGGTYSTLKVQPAELEDSGVYFCASSRTGLQETQYFGPGTRLLVL.

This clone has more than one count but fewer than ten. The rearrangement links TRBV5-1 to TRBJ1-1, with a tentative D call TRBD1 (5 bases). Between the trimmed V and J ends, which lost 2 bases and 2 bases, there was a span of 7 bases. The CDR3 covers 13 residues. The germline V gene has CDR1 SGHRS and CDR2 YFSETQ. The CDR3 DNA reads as TGCGCCAGCAGCTTCGACAGTAACACTGAAGCTTTCTTT. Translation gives CASSFDSNTEAFF.

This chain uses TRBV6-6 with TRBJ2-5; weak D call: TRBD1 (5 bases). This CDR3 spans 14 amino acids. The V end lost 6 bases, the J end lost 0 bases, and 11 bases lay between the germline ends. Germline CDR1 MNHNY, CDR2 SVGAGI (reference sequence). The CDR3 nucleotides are TGTGCCAGCAGGCCCACAGGTTACCAAGAGACCCAGTACTTC. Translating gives CASRPTGYQETQYF.

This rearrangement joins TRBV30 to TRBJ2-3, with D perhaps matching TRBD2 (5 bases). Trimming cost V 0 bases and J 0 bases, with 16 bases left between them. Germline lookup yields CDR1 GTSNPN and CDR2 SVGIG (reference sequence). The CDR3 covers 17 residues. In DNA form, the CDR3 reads TGTGCCTGGAGTGTACCTCACCGGGGAGCTAGCACAGATACGCAGTATTTT. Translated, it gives CAWSVPHRGASTDTQYF.

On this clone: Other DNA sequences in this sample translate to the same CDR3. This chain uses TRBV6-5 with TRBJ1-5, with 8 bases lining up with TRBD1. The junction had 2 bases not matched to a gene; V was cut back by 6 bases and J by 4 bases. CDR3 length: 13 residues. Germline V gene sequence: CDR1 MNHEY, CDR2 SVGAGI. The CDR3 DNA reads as TGTGCCAGCAGAAGGACAGGGAATCAGCCCCAGCATTTT. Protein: CASRRTGNQPQHF.

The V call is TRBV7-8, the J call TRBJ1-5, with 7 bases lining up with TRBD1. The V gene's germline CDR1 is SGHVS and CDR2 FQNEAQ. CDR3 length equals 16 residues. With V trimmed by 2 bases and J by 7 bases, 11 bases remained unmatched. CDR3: CASSLRRQGLFQPQHF. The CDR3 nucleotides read TGTGCCAGCAGCTTACGCCGACAGGGACTTTTCCAGCCCCAGCATTTT.

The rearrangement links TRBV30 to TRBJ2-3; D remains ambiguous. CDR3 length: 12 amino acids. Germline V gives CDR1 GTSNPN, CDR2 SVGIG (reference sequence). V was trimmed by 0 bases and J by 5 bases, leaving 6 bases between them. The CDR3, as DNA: TGTGCCTGGAGTGTACTTCGAGATACGCAGTATTTT. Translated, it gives CAWSVLRDTQYF.

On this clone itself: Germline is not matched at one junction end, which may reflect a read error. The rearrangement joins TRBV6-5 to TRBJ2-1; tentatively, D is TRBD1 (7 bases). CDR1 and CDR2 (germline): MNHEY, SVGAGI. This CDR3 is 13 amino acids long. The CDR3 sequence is CAIGGTAYSEQFF. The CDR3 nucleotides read TGTGCCATCGGAGGGACAGCTTACAGTGAGCAGTTCTTC.

This CDR3 is CASAKQGGEETQYF. In DNA form, the CDR3 reads TGCGCCAGCGCCAAACAGGGGGGAGAAGAGACCCAGTACTTC. This rearrangement joins TRBV5-1 to TRBJ2-5; the match to TRBD1 covers 8 bases. The J segment lost 3 bases and the V segment lost 7 bases, leaving 8 bases of the junction unmatched. The V gene's germline CDR1 is SGHRS and CDR2 YFSETQ. This CDR3 contains 14 residues.

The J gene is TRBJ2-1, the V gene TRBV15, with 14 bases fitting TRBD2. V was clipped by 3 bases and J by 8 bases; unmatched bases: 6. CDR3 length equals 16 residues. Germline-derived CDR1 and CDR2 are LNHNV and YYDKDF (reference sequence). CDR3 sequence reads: CATSRRLAGGRDEQFF. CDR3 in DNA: TGTGCCACCAGCAGGCGACTAGCGGGGGGGCGCGATGAGCAGTTCTTC.

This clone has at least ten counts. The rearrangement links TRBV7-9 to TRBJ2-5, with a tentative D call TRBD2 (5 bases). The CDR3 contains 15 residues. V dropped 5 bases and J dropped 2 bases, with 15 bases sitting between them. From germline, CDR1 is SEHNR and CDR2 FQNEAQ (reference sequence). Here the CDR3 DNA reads TGTGCCAGCAGCGGTGCTTGGGGAGATCAAGAGACCCAGTACTTC. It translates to CASSGAWGDQETQYF.

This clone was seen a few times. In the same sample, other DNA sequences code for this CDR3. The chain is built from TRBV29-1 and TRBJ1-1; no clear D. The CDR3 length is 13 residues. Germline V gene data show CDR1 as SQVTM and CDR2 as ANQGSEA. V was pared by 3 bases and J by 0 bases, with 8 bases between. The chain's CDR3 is CSVERRMNTEAFF. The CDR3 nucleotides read TGCAGCGTTGAGAGACGGATGAACACTGAAGCTTTCTTT.

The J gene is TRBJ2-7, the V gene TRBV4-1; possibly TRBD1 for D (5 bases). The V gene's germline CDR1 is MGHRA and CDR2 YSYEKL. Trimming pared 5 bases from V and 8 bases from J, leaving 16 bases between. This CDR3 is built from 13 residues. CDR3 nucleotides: TGCGCCAGCAGCTTGGTAGCTAGGGGTAAGCAGTACTTC. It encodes CASSLVARGKQYF.

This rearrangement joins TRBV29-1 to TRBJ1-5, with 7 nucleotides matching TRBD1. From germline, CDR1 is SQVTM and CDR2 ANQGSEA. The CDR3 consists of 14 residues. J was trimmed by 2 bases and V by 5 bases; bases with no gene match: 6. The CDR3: CSVSDRVGNQPQHF. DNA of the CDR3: TGCAGCGTTTCCGACAGGGTTGGCAATCAGCCCCAGCATTTT.

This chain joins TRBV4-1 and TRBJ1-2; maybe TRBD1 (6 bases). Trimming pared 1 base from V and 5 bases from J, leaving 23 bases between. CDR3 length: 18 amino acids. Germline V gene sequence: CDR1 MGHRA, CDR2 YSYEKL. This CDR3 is CASSQVGSMDSLRYGYTF. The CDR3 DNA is TGCGCCAGCAGCCAAGTAGGAAGCATGGACAGTTTAAGATATGGCTACACCTTC.

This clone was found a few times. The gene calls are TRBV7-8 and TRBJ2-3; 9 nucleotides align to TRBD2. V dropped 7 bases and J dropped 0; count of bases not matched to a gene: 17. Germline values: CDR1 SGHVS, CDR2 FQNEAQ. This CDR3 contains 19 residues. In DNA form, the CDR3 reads TGTGCCAGCACCCGGAGGAGACTAGCGGAGACTTCTAGCACAGATACGCAGTATTTT. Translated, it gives CASTRRRLAETSSTDTQYF.

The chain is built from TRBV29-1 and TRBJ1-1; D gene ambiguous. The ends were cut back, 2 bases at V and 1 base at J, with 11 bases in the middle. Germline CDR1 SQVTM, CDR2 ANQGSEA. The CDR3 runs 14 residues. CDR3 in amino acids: CSVERGLSNTEAFF. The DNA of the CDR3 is TGCAGCGTTGAACGTGGCCTGTCGAACACTGAAGCTTTCTTT.

The CDR3 DNA reads as TGCGCCAGCAGTCAGGGTCGAGGGGACAGGGGCAATCAGCCCCAGCATTTT. Its translation is CASSQGRGDRGNQPQHF. The chain joins TRBV23-1 to TRBJ1-5; 9 nucleotides agree with TRBD1. TRBV23-1 is an ORF for which the function is uncertain. V dropped 3 bases and J dropped 2; count of bases not matched to a gene: 8. The CDR3 is 17 residues long.

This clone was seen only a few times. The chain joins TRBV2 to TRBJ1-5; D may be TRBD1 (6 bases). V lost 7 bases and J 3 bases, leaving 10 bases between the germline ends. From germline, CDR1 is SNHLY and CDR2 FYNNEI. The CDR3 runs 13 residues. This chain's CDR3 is CASKGGVNQPQHF. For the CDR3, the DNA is TGTGCCAGCAAAGGGGGAGTCAATCAGCCCCAGCATTTT.

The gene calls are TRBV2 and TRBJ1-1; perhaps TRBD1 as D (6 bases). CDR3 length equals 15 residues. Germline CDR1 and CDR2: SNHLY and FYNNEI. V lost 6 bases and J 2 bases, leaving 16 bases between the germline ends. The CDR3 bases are TGTGCCAGCAGGGTGAGGGGGGCCGTTAACACTGAAGCTTTCTTT. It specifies CASRVRGAVNTEAFF.